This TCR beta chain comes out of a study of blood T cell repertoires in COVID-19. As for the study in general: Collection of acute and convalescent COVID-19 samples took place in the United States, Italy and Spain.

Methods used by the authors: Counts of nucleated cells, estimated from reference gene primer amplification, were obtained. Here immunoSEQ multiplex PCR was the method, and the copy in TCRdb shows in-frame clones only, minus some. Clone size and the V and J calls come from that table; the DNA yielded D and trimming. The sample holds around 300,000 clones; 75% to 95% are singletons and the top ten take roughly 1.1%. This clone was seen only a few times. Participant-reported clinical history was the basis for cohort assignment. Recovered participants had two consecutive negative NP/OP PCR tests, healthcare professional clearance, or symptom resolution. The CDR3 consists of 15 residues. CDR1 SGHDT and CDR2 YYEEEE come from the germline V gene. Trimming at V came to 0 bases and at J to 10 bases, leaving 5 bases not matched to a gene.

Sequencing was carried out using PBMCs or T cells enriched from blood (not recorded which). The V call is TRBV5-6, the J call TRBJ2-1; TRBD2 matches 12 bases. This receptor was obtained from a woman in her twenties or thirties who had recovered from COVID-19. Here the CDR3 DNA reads TGTGCCAGCAGCTTGGGACTAGCGGGAGAAAGAGAGCAGTTCTTC. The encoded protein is CASSLGLAGEREQFF. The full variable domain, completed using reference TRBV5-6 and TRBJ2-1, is DAGVTQSPTHLIKTRGQQVTLRCSPKSGHDTVSWYQQALGQGPQFIFQYYEEEERQRGNFPDRFSGHQFPNYSSELNVNALLLGDSALYLCASSLGLAGEREQFFGPGTRLTVL.